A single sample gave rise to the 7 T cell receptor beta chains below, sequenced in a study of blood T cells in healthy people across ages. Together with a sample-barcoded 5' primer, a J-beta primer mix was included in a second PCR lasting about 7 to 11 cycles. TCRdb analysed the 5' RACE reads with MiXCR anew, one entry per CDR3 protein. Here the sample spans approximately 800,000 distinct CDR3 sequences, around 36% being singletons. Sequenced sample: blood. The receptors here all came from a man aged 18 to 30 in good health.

The CDR3 sequence is CSASPGRSPDHSDEQYF. CDR3 DNA sequence: TGCAGTGCTAGTCCCGGAAGATCCCCCGATCATAGCGATGAGCAGTACTTC. This chain links TRBV20-1 with TRBJ2-7; possible D gene TRBD2, 5 bases. V shed 3 bases and J shed 7 bases, with 28 bases lying between them. CDR3 length: 17 residues. The germline V gene has CDR1 DFQATT and CDR2 SNEGSKA (reference sequence).

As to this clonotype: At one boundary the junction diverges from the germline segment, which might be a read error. The CDR3 protein is CVSSYEAVNQPQHF. The CDR3 region has the DNA TGTGTCAGCAGTTACGAGGCAGTCAATCAGCCCCAGCATTTT. The chain carries TRBV6-2 or TRBV6-3 and TRBJ1-5; D unresolved. This CDR3 has 14 amino acids. CDR1 is MNHEY and CDR2 is SVGEGT in the germline V gene.

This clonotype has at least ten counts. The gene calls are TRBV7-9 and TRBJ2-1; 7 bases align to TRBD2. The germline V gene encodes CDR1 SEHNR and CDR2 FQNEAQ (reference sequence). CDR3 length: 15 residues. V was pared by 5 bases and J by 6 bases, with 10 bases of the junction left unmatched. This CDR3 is CASSPRLAPANEQFF. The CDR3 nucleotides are TGTGCCAGCAGCCCCCGACTAGCCCCCGCCAATGAGCAGTTCTTC.

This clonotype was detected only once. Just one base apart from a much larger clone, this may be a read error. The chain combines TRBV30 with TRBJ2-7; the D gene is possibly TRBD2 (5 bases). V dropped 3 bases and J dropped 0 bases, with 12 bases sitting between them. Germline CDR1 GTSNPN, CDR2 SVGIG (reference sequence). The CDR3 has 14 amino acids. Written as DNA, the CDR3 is TGTGCCTGGAGATCGACTAAAAACTCCTACGAGCAGTACTTC. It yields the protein CAWRSTKNSYEQYF.

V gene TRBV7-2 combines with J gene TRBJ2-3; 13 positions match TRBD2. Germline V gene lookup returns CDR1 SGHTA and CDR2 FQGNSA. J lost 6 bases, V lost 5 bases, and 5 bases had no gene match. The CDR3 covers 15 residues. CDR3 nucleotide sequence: TGTGCCAGCAGCCGACTAGCGGGGGGTGTTGATACGCAGTATTTT. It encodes CASSRLAGGVDTQYF.

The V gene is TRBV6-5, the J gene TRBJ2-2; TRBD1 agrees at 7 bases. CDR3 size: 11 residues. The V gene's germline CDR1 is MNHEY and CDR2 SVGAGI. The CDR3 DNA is TGTGCAGGGGGCAGGGTCGGGGAGCTGTTTTTT. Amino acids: CAGGRVGELFF.

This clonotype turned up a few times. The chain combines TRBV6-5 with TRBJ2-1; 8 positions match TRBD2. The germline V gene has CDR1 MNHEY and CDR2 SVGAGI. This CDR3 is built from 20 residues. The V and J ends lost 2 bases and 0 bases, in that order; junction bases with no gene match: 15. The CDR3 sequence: CASSYNPLGSGGSSYNEQFF. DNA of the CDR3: TGTGCCAGCAGTTACAACCCCCTTGGGAGCGGGGGTAGCTCCTACAATGAGCAGTTCTTC.